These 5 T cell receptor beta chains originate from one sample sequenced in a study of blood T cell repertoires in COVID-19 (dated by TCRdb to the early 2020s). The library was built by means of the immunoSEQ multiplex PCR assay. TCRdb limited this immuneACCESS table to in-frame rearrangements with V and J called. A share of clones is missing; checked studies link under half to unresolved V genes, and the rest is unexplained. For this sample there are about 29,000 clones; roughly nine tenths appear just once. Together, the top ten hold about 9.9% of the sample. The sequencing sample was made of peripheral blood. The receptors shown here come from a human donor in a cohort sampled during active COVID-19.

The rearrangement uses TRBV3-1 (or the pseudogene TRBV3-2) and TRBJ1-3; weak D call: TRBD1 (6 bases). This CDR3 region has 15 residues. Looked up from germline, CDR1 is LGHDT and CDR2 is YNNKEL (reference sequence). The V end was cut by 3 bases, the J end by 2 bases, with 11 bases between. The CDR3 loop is CASSQDRTPGNTIYF. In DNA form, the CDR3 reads TGTGCCAGCAGCCAGGACAGAACCCCTGGAAACACCATATATTTT.

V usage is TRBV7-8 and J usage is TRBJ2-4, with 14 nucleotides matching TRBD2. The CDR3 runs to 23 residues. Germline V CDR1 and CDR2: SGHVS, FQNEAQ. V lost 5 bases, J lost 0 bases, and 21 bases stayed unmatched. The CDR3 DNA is TGTGCCAGCAGCCCCCGGACTAGCGGGGGGAAAACCAATATAAAGCTAGCCAAAAACATTCAGTACTTC. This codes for CASSPRTSGGKTNIKLAKNIQYF.

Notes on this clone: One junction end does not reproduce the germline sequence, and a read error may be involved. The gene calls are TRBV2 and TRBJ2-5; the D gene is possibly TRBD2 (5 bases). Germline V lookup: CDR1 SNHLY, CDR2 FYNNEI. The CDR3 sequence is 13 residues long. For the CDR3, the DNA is TGTGCCAGCAGTGAAGGGCTTGGTAGCGCCCCGGACTTC. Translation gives CASSEGLGSAPDF.

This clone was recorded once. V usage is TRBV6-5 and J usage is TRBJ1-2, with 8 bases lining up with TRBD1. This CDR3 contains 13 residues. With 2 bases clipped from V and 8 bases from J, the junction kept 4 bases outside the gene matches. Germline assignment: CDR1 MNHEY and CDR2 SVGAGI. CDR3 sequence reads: CASSYRTGTGYTF. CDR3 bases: TGTGCCAGCAGTTACCGGACAGGGACAGGCTACACCTTC.

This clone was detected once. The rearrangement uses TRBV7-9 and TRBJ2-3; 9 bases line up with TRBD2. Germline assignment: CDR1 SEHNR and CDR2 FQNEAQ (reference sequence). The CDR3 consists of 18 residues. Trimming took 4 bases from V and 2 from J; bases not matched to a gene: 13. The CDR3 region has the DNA TGTGCCAGCAGCTCTCGTGGTGGCGGGGGGGCGATCACAGATACGCAGTATTTT. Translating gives CASSSRGGGGAITDTQYF.